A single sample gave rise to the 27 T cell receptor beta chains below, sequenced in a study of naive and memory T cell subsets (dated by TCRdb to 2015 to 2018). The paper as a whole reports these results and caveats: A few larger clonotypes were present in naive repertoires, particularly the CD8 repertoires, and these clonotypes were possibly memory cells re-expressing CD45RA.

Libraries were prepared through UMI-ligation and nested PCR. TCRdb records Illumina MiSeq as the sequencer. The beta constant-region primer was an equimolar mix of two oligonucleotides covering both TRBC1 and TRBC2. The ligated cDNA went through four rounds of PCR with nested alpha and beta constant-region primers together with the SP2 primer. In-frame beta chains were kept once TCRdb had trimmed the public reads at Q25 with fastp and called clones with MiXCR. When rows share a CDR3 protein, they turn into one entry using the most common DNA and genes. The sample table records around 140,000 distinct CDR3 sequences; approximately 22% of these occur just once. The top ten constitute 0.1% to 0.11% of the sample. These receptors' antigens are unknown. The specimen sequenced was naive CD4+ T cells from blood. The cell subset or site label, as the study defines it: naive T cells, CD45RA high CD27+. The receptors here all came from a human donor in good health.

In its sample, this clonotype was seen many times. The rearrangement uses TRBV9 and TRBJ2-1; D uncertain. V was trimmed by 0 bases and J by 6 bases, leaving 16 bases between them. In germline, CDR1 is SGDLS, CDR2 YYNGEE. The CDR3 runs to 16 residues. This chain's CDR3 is CASSVGAGSWTNEQFF. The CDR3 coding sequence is TGTGCCAGCAGCGTAGGAGCAGGTTCCTGGACCAATGAGCAGTTCTTC.

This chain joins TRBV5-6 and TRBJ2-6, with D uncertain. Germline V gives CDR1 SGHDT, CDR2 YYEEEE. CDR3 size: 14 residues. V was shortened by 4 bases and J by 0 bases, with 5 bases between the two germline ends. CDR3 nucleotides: TGTGCCAGCAGCCCCTTCTCTGGGGCCAACGTCCTGACTTTC. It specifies CASSPFSGANVLTF.

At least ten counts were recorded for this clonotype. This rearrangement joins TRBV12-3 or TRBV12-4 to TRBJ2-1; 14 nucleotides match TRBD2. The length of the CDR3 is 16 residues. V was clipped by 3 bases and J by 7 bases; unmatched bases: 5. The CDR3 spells CASSFGGTSGRNEQFF. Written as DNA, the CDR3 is TGTGCCAGCAGTTTCGGTGGGACTAGCGGGAGAAATGAGCAGTTCTTC.

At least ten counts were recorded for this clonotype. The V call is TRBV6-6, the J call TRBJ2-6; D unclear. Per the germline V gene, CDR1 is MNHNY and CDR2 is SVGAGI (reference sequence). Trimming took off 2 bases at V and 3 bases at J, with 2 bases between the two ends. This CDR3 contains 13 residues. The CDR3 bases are TGTGCCAGCAGTTACGTTGGGGCCAACGTCCTGACTTTC. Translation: CASSYVGANVLTF.

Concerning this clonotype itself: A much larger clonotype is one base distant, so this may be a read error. CDR3 region: CASSQDNRRSTRYF. The CDR3 DNA is TGCGCCAGCAGCCAAGATAATAGGAGAAGTACGCGGTATTTT. The rearrangement joins TRBV4-1 to TRBJ2-3; D remains ambiguous. The CDR3 sequence is 14 residues long. The germline CDR1 and CDR2 sequences are MGHRA and YSYEKL.

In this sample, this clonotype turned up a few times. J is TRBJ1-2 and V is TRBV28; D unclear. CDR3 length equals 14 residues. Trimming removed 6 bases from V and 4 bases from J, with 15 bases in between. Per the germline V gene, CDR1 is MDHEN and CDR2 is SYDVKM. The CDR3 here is CASRARSTGYGYTF. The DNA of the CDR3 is TGTGCCAGCAGGGCTCGGAGCACCGGCTATGGCTACACCTTC.

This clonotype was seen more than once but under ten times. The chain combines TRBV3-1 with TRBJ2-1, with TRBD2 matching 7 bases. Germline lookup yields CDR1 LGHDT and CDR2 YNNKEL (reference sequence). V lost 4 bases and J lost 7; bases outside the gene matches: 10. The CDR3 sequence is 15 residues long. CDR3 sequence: CASSRGEGGSNEQFF. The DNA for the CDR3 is TGTGCCAGCAGCCGGGGGGAGGGTGGAAGTAATGAGCAGTTCTTC.

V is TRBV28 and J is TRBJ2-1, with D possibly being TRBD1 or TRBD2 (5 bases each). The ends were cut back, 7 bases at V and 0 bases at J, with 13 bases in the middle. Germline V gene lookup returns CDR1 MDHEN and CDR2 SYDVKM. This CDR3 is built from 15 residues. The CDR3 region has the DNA TGTGCCAGCATCCTCCCAGGGAGCTCCTACAATGAGCAGTTCTTC. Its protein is CASILPGSSYNEQFF.

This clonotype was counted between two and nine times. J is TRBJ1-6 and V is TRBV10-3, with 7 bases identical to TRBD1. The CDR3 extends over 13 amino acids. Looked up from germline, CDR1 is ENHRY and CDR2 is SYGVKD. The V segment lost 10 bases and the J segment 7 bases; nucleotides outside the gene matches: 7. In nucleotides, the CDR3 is TGTGCCACCACGGGACAGATCAATTCACCCCTCCACTTT. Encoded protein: CATTGQINSPLHF.

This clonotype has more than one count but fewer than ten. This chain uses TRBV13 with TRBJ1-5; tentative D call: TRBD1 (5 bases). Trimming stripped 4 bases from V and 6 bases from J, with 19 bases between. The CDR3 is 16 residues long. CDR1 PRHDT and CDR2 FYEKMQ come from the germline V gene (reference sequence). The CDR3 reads CASSWSRKQGGQPQHF. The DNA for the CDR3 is TGTGCCAGCAGCTGGTCGAGAAAGCAGGGCGGTCAGCCCCAGCATTTT.

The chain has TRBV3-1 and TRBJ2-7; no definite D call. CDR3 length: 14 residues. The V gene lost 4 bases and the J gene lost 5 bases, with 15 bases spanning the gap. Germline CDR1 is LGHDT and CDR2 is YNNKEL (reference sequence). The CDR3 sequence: CASSLRPGDDEQYF. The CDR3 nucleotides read TGTGCCAGCAGCCTTCGTCCGGGCGACGACGAGCAGTACTTC.

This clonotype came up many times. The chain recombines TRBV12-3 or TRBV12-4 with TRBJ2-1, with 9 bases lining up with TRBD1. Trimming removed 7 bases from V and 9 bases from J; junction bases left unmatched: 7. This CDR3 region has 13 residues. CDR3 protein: CASKIRQGVEQFF. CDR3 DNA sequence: TGTGCCAGCAAGATCCGACAGGGGGTTGAGCAGTTCTTC.

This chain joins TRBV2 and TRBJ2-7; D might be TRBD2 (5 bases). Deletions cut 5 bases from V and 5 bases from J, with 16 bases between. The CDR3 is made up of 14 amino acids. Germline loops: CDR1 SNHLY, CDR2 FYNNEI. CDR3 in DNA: TGTGCCAGCAGTAAACGACATGCGGGCCACGAGCAGTACTTC. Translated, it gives CASSKRHAGHEQYF. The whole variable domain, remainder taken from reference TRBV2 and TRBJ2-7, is EPEVTQTPSHQVTQMGQEVILRCVPISNHLYFYWYRQILGQKVEFLVSFYNNEISEKSEIFDDQFSVERPDGSNFTLKIRSTKLEDSAMYFCASSKRHAGHEQYFGPGTRLTVT.

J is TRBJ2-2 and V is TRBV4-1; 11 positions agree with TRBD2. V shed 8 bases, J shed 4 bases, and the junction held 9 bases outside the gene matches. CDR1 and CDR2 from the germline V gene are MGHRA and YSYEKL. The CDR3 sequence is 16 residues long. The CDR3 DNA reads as TGCGCCAGCGAATCAATTAGCGGGAGGGTCACCGGGGAGCTGTTTTTT. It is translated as CASESISGRVTGELFF.

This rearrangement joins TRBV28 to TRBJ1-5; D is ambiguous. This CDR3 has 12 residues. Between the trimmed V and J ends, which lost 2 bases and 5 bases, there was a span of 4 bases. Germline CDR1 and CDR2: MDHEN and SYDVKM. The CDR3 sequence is CASSLTHQPQHF. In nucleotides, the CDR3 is TGTGCCAGCAGTTTAACGCATCAGCCCCAGCATTTT.

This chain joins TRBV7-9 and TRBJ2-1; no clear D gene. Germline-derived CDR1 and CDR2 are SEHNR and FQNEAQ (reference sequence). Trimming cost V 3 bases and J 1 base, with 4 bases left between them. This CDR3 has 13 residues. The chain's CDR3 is CASSLNSYNEQFF. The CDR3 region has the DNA TGTGCCAGCAGCTTGAATTCCTACAATGAGCAGTTCTTC.

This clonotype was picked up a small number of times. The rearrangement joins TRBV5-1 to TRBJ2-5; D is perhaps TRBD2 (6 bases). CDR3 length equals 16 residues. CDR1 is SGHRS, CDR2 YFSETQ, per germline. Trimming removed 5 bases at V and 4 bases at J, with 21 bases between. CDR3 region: CASRSLKAGNRETQYF. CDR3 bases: TGCGCCAGCAGGTCCCTTAAGGCGGGGAACCGAGAGACCCAGTACTTC.

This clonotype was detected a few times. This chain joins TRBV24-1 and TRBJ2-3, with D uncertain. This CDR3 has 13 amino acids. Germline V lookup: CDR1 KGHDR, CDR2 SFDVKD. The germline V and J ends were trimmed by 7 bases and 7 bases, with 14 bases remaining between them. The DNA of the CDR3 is TGTGCCACCAGCAGCCTGCGAGAGTATACGCAGTATTTT. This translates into CATSSLREYTQYF.

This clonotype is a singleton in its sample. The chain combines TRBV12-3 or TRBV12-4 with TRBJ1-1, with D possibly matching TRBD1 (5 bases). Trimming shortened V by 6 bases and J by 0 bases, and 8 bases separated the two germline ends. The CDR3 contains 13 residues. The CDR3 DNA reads TGTGCCAGCAGGGGACTTATGAACACTGAAGCTTTCTTT. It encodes CASRGLMNTEAFF.

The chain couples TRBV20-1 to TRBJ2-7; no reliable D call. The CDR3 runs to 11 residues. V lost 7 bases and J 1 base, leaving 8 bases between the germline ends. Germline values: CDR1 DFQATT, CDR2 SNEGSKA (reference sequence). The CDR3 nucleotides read TGCAGTGGAGTTCGGTCCTACGAGCAGTACTTC. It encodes CSGVRSYEQYF.

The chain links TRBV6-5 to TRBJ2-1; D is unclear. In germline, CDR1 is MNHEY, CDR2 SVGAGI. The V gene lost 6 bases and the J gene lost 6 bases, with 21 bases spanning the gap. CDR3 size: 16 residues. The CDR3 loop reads CASRPTSDPPRNEQFF. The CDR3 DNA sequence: TGTGCCAGCAGACCCACCTCGGACCCTCCTCGCAATGAGCAGTTCTTC.

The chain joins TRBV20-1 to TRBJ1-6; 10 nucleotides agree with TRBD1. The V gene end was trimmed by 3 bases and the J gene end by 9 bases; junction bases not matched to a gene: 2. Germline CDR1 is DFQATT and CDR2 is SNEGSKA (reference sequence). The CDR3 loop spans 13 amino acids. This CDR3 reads CSARRDRGSPLHF. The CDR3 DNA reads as TGCAGTGCTAGGAGGGACAGGGGTTCACCCCTCCACTTT.

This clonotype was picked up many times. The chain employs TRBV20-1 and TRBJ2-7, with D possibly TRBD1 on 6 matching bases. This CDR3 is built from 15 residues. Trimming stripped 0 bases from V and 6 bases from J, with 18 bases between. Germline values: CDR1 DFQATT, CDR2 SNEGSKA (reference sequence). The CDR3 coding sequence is TGCAGTGCTAGAGAGTTCGGACAGTCCAGGAGCGAGCAGTACTTC. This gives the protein CSAREFGQSRSEQYF.

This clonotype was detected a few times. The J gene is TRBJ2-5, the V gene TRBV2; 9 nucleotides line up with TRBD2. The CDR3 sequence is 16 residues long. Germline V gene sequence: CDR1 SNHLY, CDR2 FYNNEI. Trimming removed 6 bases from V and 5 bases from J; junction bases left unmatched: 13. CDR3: CASSMGGTSMYETQYF. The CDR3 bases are TGTGCCAGCAGCATGGGCGGGACTAGCATGTATGAGACCCAGTACTTC.

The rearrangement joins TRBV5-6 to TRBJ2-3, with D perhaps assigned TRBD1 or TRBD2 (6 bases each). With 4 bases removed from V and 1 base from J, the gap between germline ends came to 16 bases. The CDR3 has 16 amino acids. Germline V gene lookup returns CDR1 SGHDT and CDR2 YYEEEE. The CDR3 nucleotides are TGTGCCAGCAGCCTGCTCTCGGGGGCGGGCACAGATACGCAGTATTTT. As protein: CASSLLSGAGTDTQYF.

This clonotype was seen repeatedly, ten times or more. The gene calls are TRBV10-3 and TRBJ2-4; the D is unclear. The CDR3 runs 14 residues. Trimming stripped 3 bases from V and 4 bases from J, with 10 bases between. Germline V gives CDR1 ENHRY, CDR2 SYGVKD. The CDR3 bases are TGTGCCATCAGTGAAGAAGGCCTAAAAAACATTCAGTACTTC. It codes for CAISEEGLKNIQYF.

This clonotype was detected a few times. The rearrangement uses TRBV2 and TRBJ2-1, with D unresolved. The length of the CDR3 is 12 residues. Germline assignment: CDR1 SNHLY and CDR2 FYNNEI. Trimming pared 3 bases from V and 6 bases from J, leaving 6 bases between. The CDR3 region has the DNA TGTGCCAGCAGTGAGGAAGCCAATGAGCAGTTCTTC. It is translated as CASSEEANEQFF.